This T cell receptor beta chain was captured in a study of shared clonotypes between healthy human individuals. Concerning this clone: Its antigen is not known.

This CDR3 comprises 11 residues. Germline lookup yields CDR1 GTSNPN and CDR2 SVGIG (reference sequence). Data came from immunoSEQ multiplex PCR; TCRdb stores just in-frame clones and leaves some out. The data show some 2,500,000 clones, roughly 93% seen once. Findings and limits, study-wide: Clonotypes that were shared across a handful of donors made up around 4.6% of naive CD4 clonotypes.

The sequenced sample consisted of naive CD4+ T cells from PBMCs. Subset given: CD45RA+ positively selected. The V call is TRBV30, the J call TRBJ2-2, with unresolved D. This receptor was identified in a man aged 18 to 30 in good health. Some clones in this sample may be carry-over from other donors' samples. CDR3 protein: CAHIGTGELFF. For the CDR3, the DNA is TGTGCTCATATCGGTACCGGGGAGCTGTTTTTT.